The 12 T cell receptor beta chains reported below all come from one sample, sequenced in a study of patients and donors after allogeneic stem cell transplantation. Each CDR3 protein is one row after TCRdb ran MiXCR on the RT-PCR reads. Of some 880,000 distinct CDR3 sequences detected, roughly 18% appear once; the ten largest clones hold 5% to 6.5%. Specimen: blood, either unsorted or a sorted T cell fraction (not recorded which). These receptor sequences come from a human donor who was either an allogeneic HSCT recipient or a stem cell or donor lymphocyte infusion donor (not recorded which). It is not recorded whose cells these are; they may come from a transplant donor.

This rearrangement joins TRBV12-3 or TRBV12-4 to TRBJ2-3; the D call may be TRBD1 or TRBD2 (5 bases each). The CDR3 is made up of 15 amino acids. The V end lost 4 bases, the J end lost 6 bases, and 17 bases lay between the germline ends. DNA for the CDR3: TGTGCCAGCAGTTCAGGGACCGGCGGGTTGGATACGCAGTATTTT. Translation: CASSSGTGGLDTQYF.

This clonotype turned up a few times. CDR3 bases: TGTGCCAGCAAATTACGGGACCCCGGGACTGAAGCTTTCTTT. It codes for CASKLRDPGTEAFF. The chain carries TRBV12-3 or TRBV12-4 and TRBJ1-1; possibly TRBD1 for D (5 bases). The CDR3 extends over 14 amino acids. V was trimmed by 7 bases and J by 5 bases, leaving 17 bases between them.

This clonotype occurred a few times. This chain joins TRBV28 and TRBJ1-1; D remains unclear. The ends were cut back, 3 bases at V and 1 base at J, with 9 bases in the middle. Germline V gene sequence: CDR1 MDHEN, CDR2 SYDVKM. CDR3 length: 14 amino acids. In nucleotides, the CDR3 is TGTGCCAGCAGTTTCGTTAAAGCGAACACTGAAGCTTTCTTT. Protein product: CASSFVKANTEAFF.

CDR3 in DNA: TGTGCCAGCAGCCATAATGCCGACAGCCGAGGTTGGGAGACCCAGTACTTC. Amino acids: CASSHNADSRGWETQYF. The chain uses TRBV7-9 and TRBJ2-5, with D possibly being TRBD1 (5 bases). CDR1 SEHNR and CDR2 FQNEAQ come from the germline V gene (reference sequence). V was clipped by 5 bases and J by 5 bases, with 24 bases between them. The CDR3 runs 17 residues.

There are many counts of this clonotype. The chain uses TRBV12-3 or TRBV12-4 and TRBJ2-4, with TRBD1 matching over 9 bases. The CDR3 has 15 amino acids. V dropped 5 bases and J dropped 6; count of bases not matched to a gene: 8. CDR3 region: CASSAGQGNRNIQYF. The CDR3 DNA is TGTGCCAGCAGTGCAGGACAGGGGAATAGAAACATTCAGTACTTC.

This clonotype has only a few counts. The CDR3 region has the DNA TGCGCCAGCAGCCAAGATTTGACAGTTTACACCGGGGAGCTGTTTTTT. Its translation: CASSQDLTVYTGELFF. The V call is TRBV4-1, the J call TRBJ2-2; possible D gene TRBD1, 5 bases. Germline CDR1 is MGHRA and CDR2 is YSYEKL. V was cut by 0 bases and J by 3 bases, with 11 bases left in between. The CDR3 consists of 16 residues.

This clonotype was seen at least ten times. The chain is built from TRBV20-1 and TRBJ2-3, with 9 positions matching TRBD2. The length of the CDR3 is 18 residues. V trimming: 0 bases; J trimming: 2 bases; junction bases outside the gene matches: 12. CDR1 and CDR2 (germline): DFQATT, SNEGSKA (reference sequence). The CDR3 DNA reads as TGCAGTGCTAGAGACGCCCCATCCCTAGCGGGGAACACAGATACGCAGTATTTT. It encodes CSARDAPSLAGNTDTQYF.

This clonotype was seen a handful of times. The chain uses TRBV20-1 and TRBJ2-7; weak D call: TRBD2 (5 bases). V dropped 6 bases and J dropped 0 bases, with 15 bases sitting between them. The CDR3 spans 14 residues. The germline CDR1 and CDR2 sequences are DFQATT and SNEGSKA (reference sequence). CDR3: CSAPARESSYEQYF. The CDR3 DNA is TGCAGTGCCCCAGCGAGGGAGAGCTCCTACGAGCAGTACTTC.

The chain is built from TRBV27 and TRBJ2-5; the match to TRBD1 covers 10 bases. This CDR3 is built from 16 residues. CDR1 and CDR2 from the germline V gene are MNHEY and SMNVEV (reference sequence). With V trimmed by 6 bases and J by 5 bases, 12 bases remained unmatched. In DNA form, the CDR3 reads TGTGCCAGCAGACACACCGACAGGGGGCTTGGGGAGACCCAGTACTTC. Encoded protein: CASRHTDRGLGETQYF.

The genes are TRBV11-3 and TRBJ2-2; perhaps TRBD1 as D (5 bases). V lost 4 bases, J lost 2 bases, and 11 bases lay in between. Germline lookup yields CDR1 SGHNT and CDR2 YENEEA. CDR3 length: 15 residues. CDR3 nucleotide sequence: TGTGCCAGCAGCTCCTGGACACATAACACCGGGGAGCTGTTTTTT. Its protein is CASSSWTHNTGELFF.

This clonotype has just a few counts. The chain recombines TRBV4-2 with TRBJ2-3; 7 bases match TRBD2. Looked up from germline, CDR1 is LGHNA and CDR2 is YNFKEQ. The V gene end was trimmed by 1 base and the J gene end by 1 base; junction bases not matched to a gene: 2. The CDR3 contains 15 residues. DNA of the CDR3: TGTGCCAGCAGCCAAGGGACTAGAGGCACAGATACGCAGTATTTT. Translating it yields CASSQGTRGTDTQYF.

This clonotype appeared a few times. The genes are TRBV5-1 and TRBJ2-3; 8 positions match TRBD1. Losses at the gene ends were 2 bases for V and 2 bases for J; bases not matched to a gene: 13. There are 18 residues in the CDR3. CDR1 is SGHRS, CDR2 YFSETQ, per germline. The CDR3 DNA reads TGCGCCAGCAGCTTTAAAAATGCCGGGACAGGCAACACAGATACGCAGTATTTT. Its protein is CASSFKNAGTGNTDTQYF.